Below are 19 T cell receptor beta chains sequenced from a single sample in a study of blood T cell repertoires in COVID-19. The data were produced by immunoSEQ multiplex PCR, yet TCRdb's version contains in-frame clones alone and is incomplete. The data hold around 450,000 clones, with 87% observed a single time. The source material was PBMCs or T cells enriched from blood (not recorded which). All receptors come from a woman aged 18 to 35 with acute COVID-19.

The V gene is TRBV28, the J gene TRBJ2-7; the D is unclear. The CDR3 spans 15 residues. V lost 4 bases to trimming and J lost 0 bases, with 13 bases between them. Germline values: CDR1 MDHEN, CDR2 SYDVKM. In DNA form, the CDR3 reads TGTGCCAGCAGTTACCGGCACCGAGGCTCCTACGAGCAGTACTTC. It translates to CASSYRHRGSYEQYF.

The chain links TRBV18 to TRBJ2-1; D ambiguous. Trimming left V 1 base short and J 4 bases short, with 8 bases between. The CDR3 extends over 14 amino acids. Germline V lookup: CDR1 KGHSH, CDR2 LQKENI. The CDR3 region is CASSPRATYNEQFF. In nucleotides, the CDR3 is TGTGCCAGCTCACCACGGGCAACATACAATGAGCAGTTCTTC.

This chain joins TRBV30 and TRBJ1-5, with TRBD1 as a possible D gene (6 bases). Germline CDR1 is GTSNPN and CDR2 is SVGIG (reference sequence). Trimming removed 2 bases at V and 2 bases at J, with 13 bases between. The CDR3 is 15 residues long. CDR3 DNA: TGTGCCTGGAGTCCGAAACAGGGTGGCAATCAGCCCCAGCATTTT. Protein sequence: CAWSPKQGGNQPQHF.

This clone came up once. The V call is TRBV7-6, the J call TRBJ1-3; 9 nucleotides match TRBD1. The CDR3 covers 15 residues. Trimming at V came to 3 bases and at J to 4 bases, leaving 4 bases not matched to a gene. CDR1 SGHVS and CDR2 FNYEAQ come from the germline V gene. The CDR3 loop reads CASSFGTGNGNTIYF. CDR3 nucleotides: TGTGCCAGCAGCTTCGGGACAGGGAACGGAAACACCATATATTTT.

CDR3 DNA sequence: TGCGCCAGCAGCTTGGCCTTTATAGACAATGAGCAGTTCTTC. Translating it yields CASSLAFIDNEQFF. This chain joins TRBV5-1 and TRBJ2-1; D unresolved. CDR3 length equals 14 residues. V was clipped by 0 bases and J by 5 bases, with 9 bases between them. Germline V lookup: CDR1 SGHRS, CDR2 YFSETQ. The full variable domain, its missing parts supplied by reference TRBV5-1 and TRBJ2-1, is KAGVTQTPRYLIKTRGQQVTLSCSPISGHRSVSWYQQTPGQGLQFLFEYFSETQRNKGNFPGRFSGRQFSNSRSEMNVSTLELGDSALYLCASSLAFIDNEQFFGPGTRLTVL.

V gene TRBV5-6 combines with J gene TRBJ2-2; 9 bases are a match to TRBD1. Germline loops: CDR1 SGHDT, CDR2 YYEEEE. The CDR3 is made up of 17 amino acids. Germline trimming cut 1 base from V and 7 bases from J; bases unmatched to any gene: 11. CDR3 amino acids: CASSLLGDRDSGGELFF. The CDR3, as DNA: TGTGCCAGCAGCTTGTTAGGGGACAGGGATAGTGGCGGGGAGCTGTTTTTT.

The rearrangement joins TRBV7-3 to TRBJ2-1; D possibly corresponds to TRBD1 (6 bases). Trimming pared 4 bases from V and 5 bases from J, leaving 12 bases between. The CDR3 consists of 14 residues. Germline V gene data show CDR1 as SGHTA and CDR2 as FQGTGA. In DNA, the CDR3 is TGTGCCAGCAGCTCCTCGGACAGAAACAATGAGCAGTTCTTC. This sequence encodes CASSSSDRNNEQFF.

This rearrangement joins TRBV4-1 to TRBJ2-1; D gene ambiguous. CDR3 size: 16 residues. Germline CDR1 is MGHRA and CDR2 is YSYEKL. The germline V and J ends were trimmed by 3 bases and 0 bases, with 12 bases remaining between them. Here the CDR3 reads CASSQSAGTSYNEQFF. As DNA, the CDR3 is TGCGCCAGCAGCCAGTCAGCAGGCACCTCCTACAATGAGCAGTTCTTC.

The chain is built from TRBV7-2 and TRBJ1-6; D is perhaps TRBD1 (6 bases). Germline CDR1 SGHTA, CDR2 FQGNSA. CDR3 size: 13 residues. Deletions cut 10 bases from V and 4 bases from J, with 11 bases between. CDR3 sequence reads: CAITGIYNSPLHF. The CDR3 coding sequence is TGTGCCATAACAGGGATATATAATTCACCCCTCCACTTT.

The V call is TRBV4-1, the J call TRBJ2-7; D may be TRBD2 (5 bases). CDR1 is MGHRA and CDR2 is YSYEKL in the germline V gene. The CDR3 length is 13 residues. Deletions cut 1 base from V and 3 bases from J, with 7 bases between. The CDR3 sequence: CASSQGDYYEQYF. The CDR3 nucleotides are TGCGCCAGCAGCCAAGGTGACTACTACGAGCAGTACTTC.

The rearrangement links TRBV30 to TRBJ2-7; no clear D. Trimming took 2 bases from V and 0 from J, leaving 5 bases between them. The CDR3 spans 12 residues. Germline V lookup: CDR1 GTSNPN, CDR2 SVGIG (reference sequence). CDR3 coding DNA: TGTGCCTGGAGTCACAGCTCCTACGAGCAGTACTTC. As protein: CAWSHSSYEQYF. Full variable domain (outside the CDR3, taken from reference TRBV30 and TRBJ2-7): SQTIHQWPATLVQPVGSPLSLECTVEGTSNPNLYWYRQAAGRGLQLLFYSVGIGQISSEVPQNLSASRPQDRQFILSSKKLLLSDSGFYLCAWSHSSYEQYFGPGTRLTVT.

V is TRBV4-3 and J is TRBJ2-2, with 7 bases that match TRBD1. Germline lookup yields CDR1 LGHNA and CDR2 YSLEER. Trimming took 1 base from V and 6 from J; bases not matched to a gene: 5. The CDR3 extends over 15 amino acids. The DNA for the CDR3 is TGCGCCAGCAGCCAAGGCAGGGGGTTCGCCGGGGAGCTGTTTTTT. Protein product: CASSQGRGFAGELFF.

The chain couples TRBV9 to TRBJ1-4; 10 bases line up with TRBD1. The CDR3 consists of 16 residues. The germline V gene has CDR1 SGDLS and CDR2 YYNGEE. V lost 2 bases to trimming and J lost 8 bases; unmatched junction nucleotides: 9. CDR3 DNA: TGTGCCAGCAGCGTCCAAAGACAGGGGGCTTGGGAAAAACTGTTTTTT. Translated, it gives CASSVQRQGAWEKLFF.

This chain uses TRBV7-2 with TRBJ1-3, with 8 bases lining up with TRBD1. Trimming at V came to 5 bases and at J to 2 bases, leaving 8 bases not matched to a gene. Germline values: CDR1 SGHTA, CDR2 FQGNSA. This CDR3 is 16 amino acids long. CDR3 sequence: CASSLEQGGTGNTIYF. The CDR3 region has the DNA TGTGCCAGCAGCCTAGAACAGGGGGGAACTGGAAACACCATATATTTT.

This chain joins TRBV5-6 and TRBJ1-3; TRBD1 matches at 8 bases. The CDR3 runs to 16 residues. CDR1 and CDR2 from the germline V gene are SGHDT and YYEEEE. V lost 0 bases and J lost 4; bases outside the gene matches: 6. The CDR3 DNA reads TGTGCCAGCAGCTTGGAGGACAGGGCGCGGGGAAACACCATATATTTT. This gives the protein CASSLEDRARGNTIYF. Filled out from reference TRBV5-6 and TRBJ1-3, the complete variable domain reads DAGVTQSPTHLIKTRGQQVTLRCSPKSGHDTVSWYQQALGQGPQFIFQYYEEEERQRGNFPDRFSGHQFPNYSSELNVNALLLGDSALYLCASSLEDRARGNTIYFGEGSWLTVV.

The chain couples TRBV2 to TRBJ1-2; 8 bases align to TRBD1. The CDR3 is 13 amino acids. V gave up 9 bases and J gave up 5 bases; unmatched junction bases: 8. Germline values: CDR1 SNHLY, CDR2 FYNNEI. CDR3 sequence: CARGGGQGYGYTF. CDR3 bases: TGTGCCAGGGGAGGAGGACAGGGTTATGGCTACACCTTC.

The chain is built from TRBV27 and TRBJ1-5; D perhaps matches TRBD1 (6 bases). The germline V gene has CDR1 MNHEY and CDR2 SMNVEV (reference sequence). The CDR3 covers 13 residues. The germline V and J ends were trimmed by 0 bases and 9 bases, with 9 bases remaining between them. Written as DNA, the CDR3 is TGTGCCAGCAGTTTATCGGGGGCCGCGCCCCAGCATTTT. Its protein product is CASSLSGAAPQHF.

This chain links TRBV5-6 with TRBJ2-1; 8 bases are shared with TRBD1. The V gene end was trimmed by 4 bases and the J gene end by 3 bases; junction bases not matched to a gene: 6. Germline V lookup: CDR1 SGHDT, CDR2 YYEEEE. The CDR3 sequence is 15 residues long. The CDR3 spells CASSITGGHYNEQFF. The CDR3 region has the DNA TGTGCCAGCAGCATAACAGGGGGTCACTACAATGAGCAGTTCTTC.

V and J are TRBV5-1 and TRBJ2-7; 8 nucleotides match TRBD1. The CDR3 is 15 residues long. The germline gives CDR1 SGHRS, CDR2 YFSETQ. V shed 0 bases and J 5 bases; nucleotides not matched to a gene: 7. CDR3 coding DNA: TGCGCCAGCAGCTTGGAAGGACAGGGTTACCACGAGCAGTACTTC. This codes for CASSLEGQGYHEQYF.